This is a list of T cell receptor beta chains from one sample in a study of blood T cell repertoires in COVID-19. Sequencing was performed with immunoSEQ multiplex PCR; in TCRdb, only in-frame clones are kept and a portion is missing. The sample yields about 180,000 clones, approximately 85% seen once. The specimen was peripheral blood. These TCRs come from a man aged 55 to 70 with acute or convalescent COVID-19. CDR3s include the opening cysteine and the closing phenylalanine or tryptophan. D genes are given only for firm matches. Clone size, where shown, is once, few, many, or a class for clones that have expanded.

TGTGCCAGCAGCTTACTCGGGGGCGAGCAGTACTTC,CASSLLGGEQYF,.,TRBJ2-7,TRBV7-3,.
TGTGCCAGCCGTGGGACATCTCGGGCCGGCTACACCTTC,CASRGTSRAGYTF,.,TRBJ1-2,TRBV27,.
TGTGCCAGCAGCTTAGCGTTGGGCCGTTACAATGAGCAGTTCTTC,CASSLALGRYNEQFF,.,TRBJ2-1,TRBV7-2,.
TGTGCCAGCAGCCCCCGGACTAGCGGGAGTATAAACACCGGGGAGCTGTTTTTT,CASSPRTSGSINTGELFF,.,TRBJ2-2,TRBV7-9,TRBD2
TGCGCCAGCAGCCAATCCCGGGGTGAAGCTTTCTTT,CASSQSRGEAFF,.,TRBJ1-1,TRBV4-1,.
TGTGCCAGCAGCTTGGTTGGGAGATCCTACAATGAGCAGTTCTTC,CASSLVGRSYNEQFF,.,TRBJ2-1,TRBV5-8,.
TGTGCCAGCAGCTTAACCGGGACTAATGAAAAACTGTTTTTT,CASSLTGTNEKLFF,.,TRBJ1-4,TRBV7-9,.
TGTGCCAGCAGGGCCACAGGGGCCTCTGGAAACACCATATATTTT,CASRATGASGNTIYF,.,TRBJ1-3,TRBV7-8,TRBD1
TGTGCCAGCAGTTTCCCTATCCGGAATTCACCCCTCCACTTT,CASSFPIRNSPLHF,.,TRBJ1-6,TRBV28,.
TGCGCCAGCACCGGGACTAGCGGCCACAATGAGCAGTTCTTC,CASTGTSGHNEQFF,.,TRBJ2-1,TRBV10-2,TRBD2
TGTGCCAGCAGTTTAGCACAGTATCAGCCCCAGCATTTT,CASSLAQYQPQHF,.,TRBJ1-5,TRBV12-3/TRBV12-4,.
TGTGCCAGCAGCCGGACTATGAACACCGGGGAGCTGTTTTTT,CASSRTMNTGELFF,once,TRBJ2-2,TRBV5-8,.
TGTGCCAGCAGCCAAGTTGGGGGCAGTAAGTCGGAGACCCAGTACTTC,CASSQVGGSKSETQYF,once,TRBJ2-5,TRBV14,.
TGCAGTGCTAGAGGACATTTTGAGCAGTTCTTC,CSARGHFEQFF,.,TRBJ2-1,TRBV20-1,.
TGTGCCAGCAAAGTGGACAGGGGAAGCGGTGAGCAGTTCTTC,CASKVDRGSGEQFF,.,TRBJ2-1,TRBV6-5,TRBD1
TGTGCCAGCAGCGAGAGCGGGAGGGAATACAATGAGCAGTTCTTC,CASSESGREYNEQFF,.,TRBJ2-1,TRBV9,TRBD2
TGTGCCAGCAGTCCTCCGGGACAAGTCCCCTATGGCTACACCTTC,CASSPPGQVPYGYTF,.,TRBJ1-2,TRBV28,.
TGTGCCAGCGGGAGGGCCTCCTACGAGCAGTACTTC,CASGRASYEQYF,.,TRBJ2-7,TRBV27,TRBD2
TGTGCCACCAGCGGGAGCAGGGGGAAGTACTTC,CATSGSRGKYF,.,TRBJ2-4,TRBV6-5,.
TGTGCCAGCCAGGGACAGGTCCGCTCTGGAAACACCATATATTTT,CASQGQVRSGNTIYF,.,TRBJ1-3,TRBV2,TRBD1
TGTGCCAGCAGGAAGAGGGGACAGGGGGACCCAGATACGCAGTATTTT,CASRKRGQGDPDTQYF,.,TRBJ2-3,TRBV7-9,TRBD1
TGTGCCAGCAACTTCCTGGACTACCAAGAGACCCAGTACTTC,CASNFLDYQETQYF,.,TRBJ2-5,TRBV11-2,.
TGTGCCAGCAGTTTGAGGACAGGCCTATGGACCTACGAGCAGTACTTC,CASSLRTGLWTYEQYF,.,TRBJ2-7,TRBV27,TRBD1
TGTGCCACACGCTTCGGGAGAAACACCGGGGAGCTGTTTTTT,CATRFGRNTGELFF,once,TRBJ2-2,TRBV18,.
TGTGCCAGCGGCTTCCGACAGTCTAATCAGCCCCAGCATTTT,CASGFRQSNQPQHF,.,TRBJ1-5,TRBV27,.